This T cell receptor (beta chain) was identified during a study of T cell responses to AZD1222 COVID-19 vaccine (dated by TCRdb to 2020 to 2022). Regarding the complete study: AZD1222 recipients whose second dose came at about 4 weeks and those whose second dose came at about 12 weeks were combined into one group, since spike-specific TCR depth and breadth did not differ between the two schedules. Trial participants were enrolled by age into 18-55, 56-69 and 70-plus year subgroups, with roughly 160, 29 and 62 TCR-sequenced participants respectively. TCR sequencing was performed for 230 to 250 trial participants, of whom about 200 were given two doses of AZD1222 and around 26 were given two doses of MenACWY control vaccine.

Points on this clone: The clone's antigen remains unknown. One base away there is no much larger clone; base qualities are not given.

Clipping removes 5 bases from V and 7 bases from J, with 7 as the unmatched junction base count. The CDR3, cysteine through phenylalanine, is 15 amino acids long. Only the CDR3 region is kept as DNA, spanning 45 bases read in frame from base 1. As encoded in the germline V gene (reference sequence), CDR1 is MNHEY while CDR2 is SMNVEV. The time point tag for this specimen amounts to: baseline before first vaccination. Vaccinee samples were obtained from the UK trials COV001 and COV002, which included a single-blind randomized controlled phase 2/3 trial of AZD1222 (ChAdOx1 nCoV-19) in healthy adults. For TCRbeta chain sequencing, PBMC samples were collected from trial participants at day 0 and at day 28 after the second dose. The CDR3 regions of human TCRbeta chains were analyzed by immunosequencing. The authors' analysis ran thus. Repertoire TCRs were checked for matches against a reference library of SARS-CoV-2-specific TCRs that had been generated using the MIRA antigen-specificity platform. Breadth meant the fraction of unique TCRs that were SARS-CoV-2-associated, whereas depth meant the fraction of total T cells that were SARS-CoV-2-associated. Using the MIRA data, every spike-specific TCR was mapped to the spike region that the TCR reacted to and assigned to either a CD4 or a CD8 class. Log10-transformed breadth and depth values were compared by one-way ANOVA with Sidak's multiple comparisons tests. Held by TCRdb, this immuneACCESS table contains in-frame sequences only and omits some clones. Under half of the omission traces to an unresolved V gene where checked; the cause of the rest is unknown. V and J calls plus clone size are reproduced from that table; the DNA served to infer D and trimming. In all, the sample holds more than 150,000 clones, and approximately 94% of those were seen once. The ten largest make up roughly 10% of the sample.

The study at large found these results: CD4 TCRs associated with the vaccine covered the entire spike protein, and the dominant responses were in regions 160-218 and 743-854. Reportedly, almost half of the unique spike-specific TCRs recognized epitopes lying outside the regions that are mutated in the B.1.351 and B.1.1.7 variants. After two AZD1222 doses, spike-specific TCR breadth and depth were significantly higher than at day 0 and than in MenACWY recipients. Only a handful of AZD1222 recipients were SARS-CoV-2 seropositive at baseline, limiting conclusions about previously exposed vaccinees. In the small 56-69-year group, the increase in depth fell short of significance, most likely because of low power. Because no samples from the day 14 peak response were available, repertoires could be characterized only after the peak T cell response. Participants were mostly white British, with more females than males. The authors suggested clonal diversity may have been underestimated.

The chain is encoded by TRBV27 joined to TRBJ1-6, with TRBD1 identical over 8 junction bases. This TCR derives from an adult in good health. Source: peripheral blood, taken on day 0 of AZD1222 vaccination. CDR3 protein: CASSNGQGRNSPLHF. The nucleotide sequence reads TGTGCCAGCAGTAACGGACAGGGTAGGAATTCACCCCTCCACTTT.